A selection of T cell receptor beta chains follows, all from one sample in a study of OX40 agonist ivuxolimab in advanced cancers. Profiling relied on immunoSEQ multiplex PCR, and the TCRdb table lists in-frame clones only, not all of them. The sample lists some 87,000 clones; about 88% were seen once. Sequences were derived from CD4+ or CD8+ T cells sorted from blood, sampled in a trial of the OX40 agonist ivuxolimab. Receptors originate from an adult with an advanced solid tumor such as melanoma, head and neck, liver or kidney cancer. Each CDR3 is given with its conserved first and last residue. Each record gives: D gene, J gene, clone size, V gene, CDR3 DNA, CDR3 protein. D genes are given only for firm matches. Where a row states a size, it is once, few, many or the class of an expanded clone; other rows omit it.

>TRBD1|TRBJ1-5|once|TRBV18
TGTGCCAGCTCACAGTCAGGGGGTCAGCCCCAGCATTTT
CASSQSGGQPQHF
>TRBD2|TRBJ2-1|-|TRBV7-7
TGTGCCAGCAGCCTAACTAGCGGGAATAACAATGAGCAGTTCTTC
CASSLTSGNNNEQFF
>TRBD1|TRBJ1-1|-|TRBV7-2
TGTGCCAGCAGCTTAGCAAGGGACAGGCCACTTGAAGCTTTCTTT
CASSLARDRPLEAFF
>-|TRBJ1-2|-|TRBV7-9
TGTGCCAGCAGCCCCTTTAGGGGGGGCTTTGGCTACACCTTC
CASSPFRGGFGYTF
>TRBD1|TRBJ2-7|-|TRBV15
TGTGCCACCAGCAGAATGAGAACAGGGGTCTACGAGCAGTACTTC
CATSRMRTGVYEQYF
>-|TRBJ2-3|-|TRBV18
TGTGCCAGCTCACCAGAGGGTCGAGTTTGGGCACCCACAGATACGCAGTATTTT
CASSPEGRVWAPTDTQYF
>TRBD1|TRBJ1-2|-|TRBV9
TGTGCCAGCAGCGTTGGGGACAGGGGCCGCTTATATGGCTACACCTTC
CASSVGDRGRLYGYTF
>-|TRBJ1-6|-|TRBV11-2
TGTGCCAGCAGCTTAGATAGGAGAGGAGGAGATAATTCACCCCTCCACTTT
CASSLDRRGGDNSPLHF
>TRBD1|TRBJ2-1|-|TRBV10-1
TGCGCCAGCAGTGAGTCCGGACAGGGCTCCTACAATGAGCAGTTCTTC
CASSESGQGSYNEQFF
>-|TRBJ2-3|once|TRBV21-1
TGTGCCAGCACCCCACGCAGCTATTGGGATACGCAGTATTTT
CASTPRSYWDTQYF
>-|TRBJ2-1|-|TRBV5-4
TGTGCCAGCAGCTTGACCGGGACGTCTCTGATCTGGTACAATGAGCAGTTCTTC
CASSLTGTSLIWYNEQFF
>TRBD2|TRBJ2-2|-|TRBV7-3
TGTGCCAGCAGCCCGGGACTAGCGGGAGTAACCGGGGAGCTGTTTTTT
CASSPGLAGVTGELFF
>-|TRBJ1-2|-|TRBV4-1
TGCGCCAGCAGCCCCTCCCTACAGGGTTATGGCTACACCTTC
CASSPSLQGYGYTF
>TRBD1|TRBJ2-7|-|TRBV6-1
TGTGCCAGCAGAGGACAGGGCAGCTCCTACGAGCAGTACTTC
CASRGQGSSYEQYF
>TRBD1|TRBJ2-3|-|TRBV28
TGTGCCAGCAGCCAACTGACAGGGGGGACGGCAGATACGCAGTATTTT
CASSQLTGGTADTQYF
>-|TRBJ2-7|few|TRBV18
TGTGCCAGCTCACCGAGGCAGGGACGGGGCTCTATCCCCGAGCAGTACTTC
CASSPRQGRGSIPEQYF
>-|TRBJ1-5|medium-sized|TRBV10-3
TGTGCCATCAGTGAAACTCAACTTAGCAATCAGCCCCAGCATTTT
CAISETQLSNQPQHF
>-|TRBJ1-2|-|TRBV19
TGTGCCAGTAGCATGGACACTGCCTATGGCTACACCTTC
CASSMDTAYGYTF
>TRBD2|TRBJ2-5|-|TRBV14
TGTGCCAGCAGCCGGGCTAGCGGAGAGACCCAGTACTTC
CASSRASGETQYF
>-|TRBJ2-5|-|TRBV7-8
TGTGCCAGCAGCGCAAGACAGTTAGAGACCCAGTACTTC
CASSARQLETQYF
>TRBD1|TRBJ2-3|-|TRBV27
TGTGCCAGCAATGGACAGGGACCACGCACAGATACGCAGTATTTT
CASNGQGPRTDTQYF
>TRBD1|TRBJ2-2|once|TRBV15
TGTGCCACCAGCAGAGGGGACAGGGGGCGGTCCGGGGAGCTGTTTTTT
CATSRGDRGRSGELFF
>TRBD1|TRBJ2-7|once|TRBV18
TGTGCCAGCTCACTGGGACAGGGGACCCTCTACGAGCAGTACTTC
CASSLGQGTLYEQYF
>TRBD1|TRBJ1-1|once|TRBV29-1
TGCAGCGTTGTCCCGAGACAGGGCCCTTTTGTTGCTGAAGCTTTCTTT
CSVVPRQGPFVAEAFF
>TRBD2|TRBJ2-1|-|TRBV19
TGTGCCAGTAATGACATTAGCGGGAGGGCAAACAATGAGCAGTTCTTC
CASNDISGRANNEQFF
>-|TRBJ2-7|-|TRBV21-1
TGTGCCAGCAGCAAAGCGGCGGGGCTCAGCGGGAAGACCCACGAGCAGTACTTC
CASSKAAGLSGKTHEQYF
>-|TRBJ1-1|-|TRBV7-2
TGTGCCAGCAGCTTCAATGAGGGAACTGAAGCTTTCTTT
CASSFNEGTEAFF
>-|TRBJ2-1|-|TRBV7-3
TGTGCCAGCAGCCCGACCGGGACCGACAATGAGCAGTTCTTC
CASSPTGTDNEQFF
>-|TRBJ1-4|-|TRBV28
TGTGCCAGCAGTGAGGGGGGCTCTAATGAAAAACTGTTTTTT
CASSEGGSNEKLFF
>TRBD2|TRBJ2-5|few|TRBV7-9
TGTGCCAGCAGTTCCCATAGCGGGAGGGGAGAGACCCAGTACTTC
CASSSHSGRGETQYF
>TRBD1|TRBJ2-1|-|TRBV6-6
TGTGCCAGCAGTAAACAGGGGCCGCTGGGGAACAATGAGCAGTTCTTC
CASSKQGPLGNNEQFF